This entry lists 26 T cell receptor beta chains sequenced from one sample in a study of cytomegalovirus exposure and HLA in healthy donors. 13 Jbeta primers and 60 Vbeta primers were used for the PCR. Measured with immunoSEQ multiplex PCR; TCRdb has only the in-frame clones, and not every one. Seen here are roughly 200,000 clones, around four fifths observed once, and the top ten hold 1.5% to 2%. Sequenced: PBMCs. Receptors originate from a man over 45 in good health and CMV-seronegative.

This chain connects TRBV2 to TRBJ2-1, with a possible D match to TRBD2 (6 bases). Trimming pared 8 bases from V and 8 bases from J, leaving 19 bases between. Germline values: CDR1 SNHLY, CDR2 FYNNEI. The CDR3 runs 14 residues. In DNA form, the CDR3 reads TGTGCCAGCGCGGGGCCAGGAGGGGTCGATGAGCAGTTCTTC. Protein sequence: CASAGPGGVDEQFF.

The rearrangement joins TRBV15 to TRBJ2-7; TRBD1 agrees at 7 bases. J gave up 2 bases and V 0 bases, and 7 bases lay outside the gene matches. In germline, CDR1 is LNHNV, CDR2 YYDKDF (reference sequence). The CDR3 is made up of 16 amino acids. The CDR3, as DNA: TGTGCCACCAGCAGAGATCTTGGGGACAGTACCTACGAGCAGTACTTC. This codes for CATSRDLGDSTYEQYF.

The V call is TRBV6-5, the J call TRBJ2-4, with D possibly TRBD2 on 5 matching bases. CDR3 length: 15 residues. Germline values: CDR1 MNHEY, CDR2 SVGAGI. V was trimmed by 7 bases and J by 0 bases, leaving 13 bases between them. CDR3 amino acids: CASKYEGLAKNIQYF. DNA of the CDR3: TGTGCCAGCAAGTATGAGGGATTAGCCAAAAACATTCAGTACTTC.

This clone was seen once. Compared with germline, one end of the junction differs, possibly owing to a read error. The V and J genes are TRBV2 and TRBJ1-6; D remains ambiguous. Germline loops: CDR1 SNHLY, CDR2 FYNNEI. The CDR3 loop spans 15 amino acids. CDR3 amino acids: CASSGRVGYNSPLHF. The DNA of the CDR3 is TGTGCCAGCAGTGGGAGGGTAGGATATAATTCACCTCTCCACTTT.

This chain joins TRBV5-6 and TRBJ2-2, with TRBD2 as a possible D gene (5 bases). The CDR3 is made up of 16 amino acids. V was cut by 6 bases and J by 0 bases, with 15 bases left in between. Germline V gene data show CDR1 as SGHDT and CDR2 as YYEEEE. The CDR3 protein is CASNANLGANTGELFF. The CDR3 region has the DNA TGTGCCAGCAACGCTAATCTCGGGGCGAACACCGGGGAGCTGTTTTTT.

The rearrangement joins TRBV18 to TRBJ2-5, with TRBD1 matching over 9 bases. Germline CDR1 is KGHSH and CDR2 is LQKENI. V lost 2 bases to trimming and J lost 0 bases; unmatched junction nucleotides: 1. This CDR3 is 15 amino acids long. This CDR3 is CASSPDRGYQETQYF. Here the CDR3 DNA reads TGTGCCAGCTCACCAGACAGGGGGTACCAAGAGACCCAGTACTTC.

V is TRBV11-3 and J is TRBJ2-2, with TRBD2 matching over 12 bases. Germline V gives CDR1 SGHNT, CDR2 YENEEA. This CDR3 spans 18 amino acids. V shed 2 bases, J shed 3 bases, and the junction held 7 bases outside the gene matches. This CDR3 reads CASSLPVLAGGDTGELFF. CDR3 coding DNA: TGTGCCAGCAGCTTACCCGTACTAGCGGGGGGAGACACCGGGGAGCTGTTTTTT.

The V and J genes are TRBV5-1 and TRBJ2-7; the match to TRBD1 covers 9 bases. Germline V gene sequence: CDR1 SGHRS, CDR2 YFSETQ. The V segment lost 5 bases and the J segment 6 bases; nucleotides outside the gene matches: 12. CDR3 length: 15 residues. The CDR3 sequence: CASRGEDRGVREQYF. CDR3 coding DNA: TGCGCCAGCAGGGGGGAGGACAGGGGAGTTCGCGAGCAGTACTTC.

V usage is TRBV6-4 and J usage is TRBJ1-5; 8 nucleotides line up with TRBD1. V lost 4 bases, J lost 3 bases, and 8 bases stayed unmatched. This CDR3 is built from 16 residues. Germline V lookup: CDR1 MRHNA, CDR2 SNTAGT. CDR3 sequence reads: CASSGGPGQVNQPQHF. The CDR3 DNA follows: TGTGCCAGCAGTGGCGGTCCGGGACAGGTCAATCAGCCCCAGCATTTT.

V is TRBV6-7 and J is TRBJ2-2; tentative D call: TRBD2 (5 bases). TRBV6-7 is an ORF for which the function is uncertain. The V end lost 2 bases, the J end lost 3 bases, and 13 bases lay between the germline ends. This CDR3 has 16 residues. CDR3 DNA: TGTGCCAGCAGTTACGAAAGAGGGTCGTACACCGGGGAGCTGTTTTTT. It encodes CASSYERGSYTGELFF.

The chain is built from TRBV7-3 and TRBJ2-3, with 7 bases identical to TRBD1. Germline lookup yields CDR1 SGHTA and CDR2 FQGTGA. CDR3 size: 16 residues. Trimming cost V 5 bases and J 0 bases; bases outside gene matches: 8. The CDR3 region has the DNA TGTGCCAGCAGCCCGGGACAGTCGTCTAGCACAGATACGCAGTATTTT. It yields the protein CASSPGQSSSTDTQYF.

The chain couples TRBV13 to TRBJ1-6, with D tentatively TRBD1 (6 bases). The germline V gene encodes CDR1 PRHDT and CDR2 FYEKMQ (reference sequence). Trimming left V 4 bases short and J 10 bases short, with 11 bases between. The CDR3 spans 13 residues. This CDR3 is CASSYRESSPLHF. CDR3 nucleotide sequence: TGTGCCAGCAGCTACAGGGAGTCCTCACCCCTCCACTTT.

This chain joins TRBV2 and TRBJ1-2; 8 bases agree with TRBD1. J lost 9 bases, V lost 7 bases, and 7 bases had no gene match. Germline V gives CDR1 SNHLY, CDR2 FYNNEI. The CDR3 extends over 12 amino acids. This chain's CDR3 is CASTRTGRRYTF. The DNA for the CDR3 is TGTGCCAGCACCCGGACAGGGAGGCGCTACACCTTC.

A single count supports this clone. V usage is TRBV5-1 and J usage is TRBJ2-6; D remains unclear. This CDR3 region has 13 residues. V was pared by 6 bases and J by 3 bases, with 7 bases between. Germline V gives CDR1 SGHRS, CDR2 YFSETQ. The CDR3 sequence: CASMSNGANVLTF. CDR3 coding DNA: TGCGCCAGCATGAGTAATGGGGCCAACGTCCTGACTTTC. Full variable domain (remainder filled in from reference TRBV5-1 and TRBJ2-6): KAGVTQTPRYLIKTRGQQVTLSCSPISGHRSVSWYQQTPGQGLQFLFEYFSETQRNKGNFPGRFSGRQFSNSRSEMNVSTLELGDSALYLCASMSNGANVLTFGAGSRLTVL.

The chain joins TRBV5-1 to TRBJ2-7; 8 nucleotides align to TRBD2. Trimming cost V 4 bases and J 6 bases; bases outside gene matches: 15. The CDR3 has 16 residues. Germline CDR1 is SGHRS and CDR2 is YFSETQ. The CDR3 DNA reads as TGCGCCAGCAGCAGGTCCCTCGGGGGGGGAGGGGTCGAGCAGTACTTC. Its translation: CASSRSLGGGGVEQYF.

The gene calls are TRBV15 and TRBJ2-7; no firm D call. Trimming shortened V by 5 bases and J by 4 bases, and 18 bases separated the two germline ends. CDR1 and CDR2 (germline): LNHNV, YYDKDF (reference sequence). The CDR3 extends over 15 amino acids. CDR3 sequence: CATSLSDTDLYEQYF. Here the CDR3 DNA reads TGTGCCACCAGCCTGAGTGACACTGATCTATACGAGCAGTACTTC.

The CDR3 bases are TGTGCCAGTAGTAGAGACAGGGGAAATTCACCCCTCCACTTT. Translated, it gives CASSRDRGNSPLHF. The chain has TRBV19 and TRBJ1-6; 8 bases map to TRBD1. Losses at the gene ends were 4 bases for V and 7 bases for J; bases not matched to a gene: 3. The CDR3 runs to 14 residues. Germline loops: CDR1 LNHDA, CDR2 SQIVND (reference sequence).

The CDR3 region has the DNA TGTGCCAGCAGCTTAGACAGGGGGGAGGAAAAACTGTTTTTT. It yields the protein CASSLDRGEEKLFF. The chain is built from TRBV7-2 and TRBJ1-4; 8 nucleotides agree with TRBD1. CDR3 length: 14 amino acids. V was clipped by 1 base and J by 8 bases; unmatched bases: 3. Looked up from germline, CDR1 is SGHTA and CDR2 is FQGNSA.

The rearrangement uses TRBV20-1 and TRBJ1-1, with D hard to call. This CDR3 contains 11 residues. Germline V gives CDR1 DFQATT, CDR2 SNEGSKA (reference sequence). The germline V and J ends were trimmed by 1 base and 7 bases, with 7 bases remaining between them. The CDR3 here is CSARGLLEAFF. For the CDR3, the DNA is TGCAGTGCTAGAGGTCTCCTTGAAGCTTTCTTT.

V and J are TRBV9 and TRBJ2-2, with D possibly being TRBD2 (5 bases). Germline V gene data show CDR1 as SGDLS and CDR2 as YYNGEE. There are 14 residues in the CDR3. The V and J ends lost 4 bases and 8 bases respectively, with 15 bases between them. The DNA of the CDR3 is TGTGCCAGCAGCTCCCGGACTGGCGGGGGGGAGCTGTTTTTT. It codes for CASSSRTGGGELFF.

The chain couples TRBV6-5 to TRBJ1-6; 8 nucleotides line up with TRBD1. Germline-derived CDR1 and CDR2 are MNHEY and SVGAGI. V trimming: 4 bases; J trimming: 5 bases; junction bases outside the gene matches: 7. The CDR3 has 16 amino acids. CDR3 sequence (DNA): TGTGCCAGCAGTTTCTCCTACAGGGGGGATAATTCACCCCTCCACTTT. Encoded protein: CASSFSYRGDNSPLHF.

The chain links TRBV5-4 to TRBJ1-2; TRBD1 matches at 9 bases. This CDR3 is built from 15 residues. V lost 3 bases and J lost 8; bases outside the gene matches: 11. In germline, CDR1 is SGHNT, CDR2 YYREEE (reference sequence). CDR3 bases: TGTGCCAGCAGCTGGGGGGGACAGGGAGTGCGGGGCTACACCTTC. It codes for CASSWGGQGVRGYTF.

This sequence joins TRBV7-2 and TRBJ2-3; D remains ambiguous. Per the germline V gene, CDR1 is SGHTA and CDR2 is FQGNSA. This CDR3 has 13 residues. The V gene lost 6 bases and the J gene lost 1 base, with 8 bases spanning the gap. CDR3 DNA sequence: TGTGCCAGCAGTCGACAACGCACAGATACGCAGTATTTT. It specifies CASSRQRTDTQYF. The full variable domain, rest sourced from reference TRBV7-2 and TRBJ2-3, is GAGVSQSPSNKVTEKGKDVELRCDPISGHTALYWYRQSLGQGLEFLIYFQGNSAPDKSGLPSDRFSAERTGGSVSTLTIQRTQQEDSAVYLCASSRQRTDTQYFGPGTRLTVL.

The rearrangement uses TRBV7-9 and TRBJ1-5, with 9 bases that match TRBD1. V was clipped by 5 bases and J by 4 bases; unmatched bases: 15. The length of the CDR3 is 18 residues. The germline V gene has CDR1 SEHNR and CDR2 FQNEAQ (reference sequence). DNA of the CDR3: TGTGCCAGCAGCCCCGGGACAGGGAGGAATTCCCTTAATCAGCCCCAGCATTTT. It codes for CASSPGTGRNSLNQPQHF.

The chain uses TRBV11-2 and TRBJ1-6, with unresolved D. CDR1 is SGHAT and CDR2 is FQNNGV in the germline V gene. Trimming removed 6 bases from V and 7 bases from J, with 10 bases in between. CDR3 size: 13 residues. The CDR3 loop is CASRGGPNSPLHF. The CDR3 DNA reads TGTGCCAGCAGAGGAGGGCCCAATTCACCCCTCCACTTT.

The V call is TRBV11-2, the J call TRBJ1-6; D gene ambiguous. The germline V gene encodes CDR1 SGHAT and CDR2 FQNNGV. Trimming cost V 1 base and J 7 bases, with 14 bases left between them. The CDR3 contains 16 residues. Here the CDR3 DNA reads TGTGCCAGCAGCTTAGTGTGGAGAACTCGGAATTCACCCCTCCACTTT. Protein: CASSLVWRTRNSPLHF. The full variable domain, completed using reference TRBV11-2 and TRBJ1-6, is EAGVAQSPRYKIIEKRQSVAFWCNPISGHATLYWYQQILGQGPKLLIQFQNNGVVDDSQLPKDRFSAERLKGVDSTLKIQPAKLEDSAVYLCASSLVWRTRNSPLHFGNGTRLTVT.